This T cell receptor (beta chain) is from a study of tumor-infiltrating lymphocytes in oesophageal squamous cell carcinoma. TCRdb reprocessed the PCR reads via MiXCR and lists one record per CDR3 protein. Among 15,000 to 25,000 distinct CDR3 sequences, around 40% were seen once, and the ten largest hold about 39%. CDR1 and CDR2 from the germline V gene are SGHTA and FQGNSA. This CDR3 spans 15 amino acids. Between the trimmed V and J ends, which lost 5 bases and 5 bases, there was a span of 13 bases. This sequence was found in a male donor with esophageal squamous cell carcinoma. The sequenced sample consisted of esophageal tumor tissue. The V and J genes are TRBV7-2 and TRBJ1-6; possibly TRBD1 for D (5 bases). CDR3 in DNA: TGTGCCAGCAGCCCCCAGGGTACCAATAATTCACCCCTCCACTTT. This gives the protein CASSPQGTNNSPLHF. Using reference TRBV7-2 and TRBJ1-6 for the parts outside the CDR3, the full variable domain is GAGVSQSPSNKVTEKGKDVELRCDPISGHTALYWYRQSLGQGLEFLIYFQGNSAPDKSGLPSDRFSAERTGGSVSTLTIQRTQQEDSAVYLCASSPQGTNNSPLHFGNGTRLTVT.